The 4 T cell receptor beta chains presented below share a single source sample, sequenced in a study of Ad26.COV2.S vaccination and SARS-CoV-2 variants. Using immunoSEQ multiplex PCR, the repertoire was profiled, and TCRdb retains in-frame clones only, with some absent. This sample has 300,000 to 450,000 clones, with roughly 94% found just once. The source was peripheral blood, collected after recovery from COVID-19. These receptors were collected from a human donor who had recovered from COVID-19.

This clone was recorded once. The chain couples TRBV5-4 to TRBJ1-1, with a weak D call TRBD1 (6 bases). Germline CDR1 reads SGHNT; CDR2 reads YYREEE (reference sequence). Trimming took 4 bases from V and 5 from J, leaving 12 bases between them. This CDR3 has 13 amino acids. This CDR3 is CASSPDRRTEAFF. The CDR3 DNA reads TGTGCCAGCAGCCCGGACAGACGAACTGAAGCTTTCTTT.

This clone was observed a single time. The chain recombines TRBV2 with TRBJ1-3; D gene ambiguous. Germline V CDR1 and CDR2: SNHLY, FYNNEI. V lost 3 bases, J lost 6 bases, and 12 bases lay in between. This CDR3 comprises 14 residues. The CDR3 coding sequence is TGTGCCAGCAGTGACACTCTCGGATTAAACACCATATATTTT. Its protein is CASSDTLGLNTIYF.

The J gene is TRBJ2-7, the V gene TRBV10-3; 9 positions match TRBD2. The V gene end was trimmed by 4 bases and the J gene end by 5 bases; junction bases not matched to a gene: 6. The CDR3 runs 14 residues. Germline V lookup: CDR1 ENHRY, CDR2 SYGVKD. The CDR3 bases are TGTGCCATCAGTGCTGGACTAGCGTCGCACGAGCAGTACTTC. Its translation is CAISAGLASHEQYF.

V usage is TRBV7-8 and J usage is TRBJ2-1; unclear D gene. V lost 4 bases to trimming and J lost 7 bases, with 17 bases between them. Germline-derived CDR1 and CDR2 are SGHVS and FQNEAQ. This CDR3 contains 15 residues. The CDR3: CASSYARKPHNEQFF. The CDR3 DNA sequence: TGTGCCAGCAGCTATGCGCGGAAGCCGCATAATGAGCAGTTCTTC. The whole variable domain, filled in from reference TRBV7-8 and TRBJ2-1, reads GAGVSQSPRYKVAKRGQDVALRCDPISGHVSLFWYQQALGQGPEFLTYFQNEAQLDKSGLPSDRFFAERPEGSVSTLKIQRTQQEDSAVYLCASSYARKPHNEQFFGPGTRLTVL.